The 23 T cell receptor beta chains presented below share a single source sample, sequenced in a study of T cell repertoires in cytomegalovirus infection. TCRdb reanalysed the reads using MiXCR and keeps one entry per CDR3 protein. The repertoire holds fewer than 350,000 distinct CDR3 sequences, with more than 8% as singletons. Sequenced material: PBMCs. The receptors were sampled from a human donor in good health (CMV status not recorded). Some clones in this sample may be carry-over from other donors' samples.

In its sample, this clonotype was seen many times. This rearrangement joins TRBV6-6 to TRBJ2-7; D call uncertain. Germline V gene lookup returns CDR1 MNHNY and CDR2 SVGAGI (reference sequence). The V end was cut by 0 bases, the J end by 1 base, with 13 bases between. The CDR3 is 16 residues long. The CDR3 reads CASSYSLRIGSYEQYF. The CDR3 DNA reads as TGTGCCAGCAGTTACTCGCTGCGAATTGGGTCCTACGAGCAGTACTTC.

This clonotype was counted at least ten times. Here the CDR3 reads CASSLQAGGETQYF. As DNA, the CDR3 is TGTGCCAGCAGCTTACAGGCGGGGGGTGAGACCCAGTACTTC. The J gene is TRBJ2-5, the V gene TRBV7-8; 8 bases map to TRBD2. The CDR3 is 14 amino acids. The V gene's germline CDR1 is SGHVS and CDR2 FQNEAQ. V dropped 2 bases and J dropped 5; count of bases not matched to a gene: 4.

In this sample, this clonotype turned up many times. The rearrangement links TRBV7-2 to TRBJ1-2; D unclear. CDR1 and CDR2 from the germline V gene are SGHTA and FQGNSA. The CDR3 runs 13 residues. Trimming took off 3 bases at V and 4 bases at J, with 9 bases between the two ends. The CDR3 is CASSFYGSYGYTF. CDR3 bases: TGTGCCAGCAGCTTTTACGGATCCTATGGCTACACCTTC. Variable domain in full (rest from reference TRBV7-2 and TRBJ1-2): GAGVSQSPSNKVTEKGKDVELRCDPISGHTALYWYRQSLGQGLEFLIYFQGNSAPDKSGLPSDRFSAERTGGSVSTLTIQRTQQEDSAVYLCASSFYGSYGYTFGSGTRLTVV.

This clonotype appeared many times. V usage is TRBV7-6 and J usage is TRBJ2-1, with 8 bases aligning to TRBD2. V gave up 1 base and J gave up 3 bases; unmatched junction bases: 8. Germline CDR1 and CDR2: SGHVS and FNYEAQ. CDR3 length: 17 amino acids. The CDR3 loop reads CASSLGGGLADYNEQFF. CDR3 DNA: TGTGCCAGCAGCTTAGGCGGCGGACTAGCTGACTACAATGAGCAGTTCTTC.

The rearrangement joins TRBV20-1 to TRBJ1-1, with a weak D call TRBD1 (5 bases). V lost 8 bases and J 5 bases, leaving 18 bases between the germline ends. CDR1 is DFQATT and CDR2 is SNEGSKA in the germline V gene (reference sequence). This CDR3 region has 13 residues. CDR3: CSLPGGGRTEAFF. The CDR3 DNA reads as TGCAGTCTACCGGGGGGGGGTAGGACTGAAGCTTTCTTT.

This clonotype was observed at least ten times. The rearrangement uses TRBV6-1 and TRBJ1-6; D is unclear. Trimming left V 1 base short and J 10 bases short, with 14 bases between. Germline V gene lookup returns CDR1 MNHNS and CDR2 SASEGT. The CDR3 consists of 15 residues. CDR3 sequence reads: CASSEVKGIRSPLHF. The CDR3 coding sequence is TGTGCCAGCAGTGAAGTAAAAGGGATAAGGTCACCCCTCCACTTT.

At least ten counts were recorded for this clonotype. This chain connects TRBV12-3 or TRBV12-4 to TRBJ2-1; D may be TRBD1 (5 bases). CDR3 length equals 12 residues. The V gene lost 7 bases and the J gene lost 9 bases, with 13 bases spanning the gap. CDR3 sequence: CASNQIRGEQFF. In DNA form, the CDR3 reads TGTGCCAGCAACCAAATTAGGGGTGAGCAGTTCTTC.

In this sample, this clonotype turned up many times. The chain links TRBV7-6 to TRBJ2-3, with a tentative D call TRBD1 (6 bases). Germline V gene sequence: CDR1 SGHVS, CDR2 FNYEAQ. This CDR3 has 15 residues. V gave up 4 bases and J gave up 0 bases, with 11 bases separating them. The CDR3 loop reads CASSSGQYSTDTQYF. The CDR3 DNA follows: TGTGCCAGCAGCTCTGGACAGTATAGCACAGATACGCAGTATTTT.

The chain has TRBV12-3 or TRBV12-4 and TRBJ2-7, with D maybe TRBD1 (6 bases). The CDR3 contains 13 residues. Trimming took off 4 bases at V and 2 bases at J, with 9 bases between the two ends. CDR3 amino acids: CASSWGHAYEQYF. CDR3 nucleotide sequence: TGTGCCAGCAGTTGGGGACACGCCTACGAGCAGTACTTC.

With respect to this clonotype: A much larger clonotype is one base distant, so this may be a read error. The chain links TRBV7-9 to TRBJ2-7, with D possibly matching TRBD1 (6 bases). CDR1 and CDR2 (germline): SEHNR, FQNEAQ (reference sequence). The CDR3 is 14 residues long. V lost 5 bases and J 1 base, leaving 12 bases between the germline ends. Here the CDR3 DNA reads TGTGCCAGCAGCCCCCGGGACACATCCTACGAGCAGTACTTC. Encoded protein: CASSPRDTSYEQYF.

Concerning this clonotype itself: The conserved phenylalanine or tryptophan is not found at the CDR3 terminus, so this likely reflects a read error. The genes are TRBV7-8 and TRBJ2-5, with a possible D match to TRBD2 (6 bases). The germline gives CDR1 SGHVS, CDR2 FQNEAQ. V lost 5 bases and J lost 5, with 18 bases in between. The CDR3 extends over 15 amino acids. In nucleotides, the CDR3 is TGTGCCAGCAGCCCCGACTACCTCGGAGGGGAGACCCAGTACTCC. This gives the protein CASSPDYLGGETQYS.

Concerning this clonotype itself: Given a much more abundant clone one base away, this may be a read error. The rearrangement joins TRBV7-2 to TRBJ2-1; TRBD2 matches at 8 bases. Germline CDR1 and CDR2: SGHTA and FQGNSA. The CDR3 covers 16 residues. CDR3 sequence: CASSLEIAGYYDEQFF. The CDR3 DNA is TGTGCCAGCAGCTTAGAGATAGCGGGGTACTACGATGAGCAGTTCTTC.

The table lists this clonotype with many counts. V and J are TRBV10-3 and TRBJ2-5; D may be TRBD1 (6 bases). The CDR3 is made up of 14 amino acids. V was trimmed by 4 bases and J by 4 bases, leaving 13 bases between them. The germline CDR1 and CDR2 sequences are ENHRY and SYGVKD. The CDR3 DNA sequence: TGTGCCATCAGTGGCATACAGGGAGCAGAGACCCAGTACTTC. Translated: CAISGIQGAETQYF.

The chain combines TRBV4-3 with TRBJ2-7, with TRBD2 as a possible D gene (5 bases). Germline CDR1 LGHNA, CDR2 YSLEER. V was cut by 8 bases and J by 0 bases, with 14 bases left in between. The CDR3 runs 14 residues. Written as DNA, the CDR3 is TGCGCCAGCCTTTGTCTACGGGGCTCCTACGAGCAGTACTTC. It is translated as CASLCLRGSYEQYF.

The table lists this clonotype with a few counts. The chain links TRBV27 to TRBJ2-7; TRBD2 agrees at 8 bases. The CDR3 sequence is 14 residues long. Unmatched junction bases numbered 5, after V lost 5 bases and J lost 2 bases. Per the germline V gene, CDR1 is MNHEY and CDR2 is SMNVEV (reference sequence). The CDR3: CASSEVGRAYEQYF. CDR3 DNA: TGTGCCAGCAGTGAGGTCGGGAGGGCCTACGAGCAGTACTTC.

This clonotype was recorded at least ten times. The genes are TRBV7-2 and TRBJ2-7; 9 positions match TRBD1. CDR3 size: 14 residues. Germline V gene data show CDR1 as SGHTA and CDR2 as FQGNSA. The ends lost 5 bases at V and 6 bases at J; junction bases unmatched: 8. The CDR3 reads CASSPGTGSGEQYF. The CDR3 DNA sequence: TGTGCCAGCAGCCCCGGGACAGGGAGCGGCGAGCAGTACTTC. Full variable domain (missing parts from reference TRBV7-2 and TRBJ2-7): GAGVSQSPSNKVTEKGKDVELRCDPISGHTALYWYRQSLGQGLEFLIYFQGNSAPDKSGLPSDRFSAERTGGSVSTLTIQRTQQEDSAVYLCASSPGTGSGEQYFGPGTRLTVT.

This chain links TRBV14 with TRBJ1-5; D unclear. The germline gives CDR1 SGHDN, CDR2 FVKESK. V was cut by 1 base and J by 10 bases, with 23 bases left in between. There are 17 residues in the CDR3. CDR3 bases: TGTGCCAGCAGCCAAGCCGGACGGCCCCCGCGTGCTGGTCCCCAGCATTTT. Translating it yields CASSQAGRPPRAGPQHF.

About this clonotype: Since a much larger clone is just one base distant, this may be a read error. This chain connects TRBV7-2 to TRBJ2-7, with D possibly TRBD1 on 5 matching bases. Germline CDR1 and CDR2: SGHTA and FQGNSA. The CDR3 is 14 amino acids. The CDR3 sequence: CAGSRGQGTYEQYF. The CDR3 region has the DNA TGTGCCGGCAGCCGAGGCCAGGGAACCTACGAGCAGTACTTC.

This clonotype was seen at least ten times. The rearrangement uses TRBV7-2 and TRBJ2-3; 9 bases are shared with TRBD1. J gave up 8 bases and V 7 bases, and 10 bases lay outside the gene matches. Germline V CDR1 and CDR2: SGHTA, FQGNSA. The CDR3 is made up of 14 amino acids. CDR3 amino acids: CASKEGTGGTTQYF. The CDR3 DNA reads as TGTGCCAGCAAGGAAGGTACAGGGGGCACTACGCAGTATTTT.

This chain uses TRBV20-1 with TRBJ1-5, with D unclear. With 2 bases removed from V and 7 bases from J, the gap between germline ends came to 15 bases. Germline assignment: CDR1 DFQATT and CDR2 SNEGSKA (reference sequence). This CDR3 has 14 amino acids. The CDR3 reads CSARKGGSGQPQHF. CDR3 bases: TGCAGTGCTAGAAAGGGAGGGTCCGGGCAGCCCCAGCATTTT.

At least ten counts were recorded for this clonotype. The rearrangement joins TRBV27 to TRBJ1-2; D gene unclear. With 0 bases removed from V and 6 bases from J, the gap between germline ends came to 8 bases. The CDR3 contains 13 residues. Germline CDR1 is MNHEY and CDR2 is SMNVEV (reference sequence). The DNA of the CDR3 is TGTGCCAGCAGTTTATCGGGGAGCCATGGCTACACCTTC. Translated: CASSLSGSHGYTF.

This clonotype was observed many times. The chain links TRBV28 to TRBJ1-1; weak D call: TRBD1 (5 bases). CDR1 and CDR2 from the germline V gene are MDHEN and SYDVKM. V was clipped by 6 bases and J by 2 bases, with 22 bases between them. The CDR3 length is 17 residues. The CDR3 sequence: CASSWGGGFDPNTEAFF. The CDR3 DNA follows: TGTGCCAGCAGCTGGGGTGGGGGATTCGATCCCAACACTGAAGCTTTCTTT. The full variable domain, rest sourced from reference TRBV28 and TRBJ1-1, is DVKVTQSSRYLVKRTGEKVFLECVQDMDHENMFWYRQDPGLGLRLIYFSYDVKMKEKGDIPEGYSVSREKKERFSLILESASTNQTSMYLCASSWGGGFDPNTEAFFGQGTRLTVV.

The DNA of the CDR3 is TGTGCCAGCAGTTACCGTTCAGCGAACAGGGGCAATGAGCAGTTCTTC. Translation gives CASSYRSANRGNEQFF. This chain connects TRBV6-6 to TRBJ2-1, with 7 bases matching TRBD1. CDR3 length: 16 residues. V lost 2 bases and J lost 6; bases outside the gene matches: 10. Germline V gene data show CDR1 as MNHNY and CDR2 as SVGAGI (reference sequence).